This T cell receptor (beta chain) was sequenced during a study of siplizumab effects on memory and regulatory T cells. Trimming left V 3 bases short and J 3 bases short, with 4 bases between. The CDR3 contains 11 residues. Germline CDR1 SGHNT, CDR2 YYREEE (reference sequence). A word on this clone: Its antigen is unknown.

TCR templates numbering around 9.6 x 10^4 were assayed per sample. This table comes from immunoSEQ multiplex PCR, and its TCRdb copy is limited to in-frame clones, with some not included. The sample lists 98,000 or so clones; about 93% were seen once. Study-wide results and caveats: Alloreactive sequences traceable to unstimulated CD4+ memory cells declined significantly under siplizumab.

The chain carries TRBV5-4 and TRBJ2-7, with unresolved D. The sequenced material came from Tregs sorted from blood. The TCR originated in a human donor in good health. CDR3 sequence reads: CASSSSYEQYF. The CDR3 nucleotides read TGTGCCAGCAGCTCCAGCTACGAGCAGTACTTC.